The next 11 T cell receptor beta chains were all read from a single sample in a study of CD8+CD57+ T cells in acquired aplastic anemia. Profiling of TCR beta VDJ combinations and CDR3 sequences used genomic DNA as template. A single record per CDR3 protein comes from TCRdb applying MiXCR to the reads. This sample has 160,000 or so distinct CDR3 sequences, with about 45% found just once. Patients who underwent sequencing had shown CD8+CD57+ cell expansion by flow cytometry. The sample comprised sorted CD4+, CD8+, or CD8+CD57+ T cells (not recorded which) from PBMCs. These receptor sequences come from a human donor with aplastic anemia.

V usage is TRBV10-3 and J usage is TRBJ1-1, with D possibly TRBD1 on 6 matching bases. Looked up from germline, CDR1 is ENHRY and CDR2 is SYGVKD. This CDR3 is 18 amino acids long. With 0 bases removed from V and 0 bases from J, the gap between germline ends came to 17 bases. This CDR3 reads CAISESAVDSSMNTEAFF. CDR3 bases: TGTGCCATCAGTGAGTCGGCAGTGGACAGCTCTATGAACACTGAAGCTTTCTTT.

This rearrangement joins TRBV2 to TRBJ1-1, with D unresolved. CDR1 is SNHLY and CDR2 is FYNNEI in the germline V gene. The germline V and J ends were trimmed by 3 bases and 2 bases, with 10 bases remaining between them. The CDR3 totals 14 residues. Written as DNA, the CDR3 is TGTGCCAGCAGTGAGGTCAAGAGAAACACTGAAGCTTTCTTT. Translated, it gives CASSEVKRNTEAFF. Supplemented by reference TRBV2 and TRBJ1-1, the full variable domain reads EPEVTQTPSHQVTQMGQEVILRCVPISNHLYFYWYRQILGQKVEFLVSFYNNEISEKSEIFDDQFSVERPDGSNFTLKIRSTKLEDSAMYFCASSEVKRNTEAFFGQGTRLTVV.

In DNA, the CDR3 is TGTGCCATCAGCACCGGACTAGCGGGGCCCAATGAGCAGTTCTTC. Residues: CAISTGLAGPNEQFF. The chain recombines TRBV10-3 with TRBJ2-1, with 12 bases matching TRBD2. Germline CDR1 is ENHRY and CDR2 is SYGVKD. After removal of 6 bases from V and 6 bases from J, the junction contained 6 bases not matched to a gene. The CDR3 covers 15 residues.

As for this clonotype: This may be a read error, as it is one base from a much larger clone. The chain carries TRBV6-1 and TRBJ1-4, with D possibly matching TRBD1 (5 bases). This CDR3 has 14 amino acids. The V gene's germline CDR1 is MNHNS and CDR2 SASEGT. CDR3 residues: CASSAGGTNEKLSF. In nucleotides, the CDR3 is TGTGCCAGCAGTGCGGGGGGAACTAATGAAAAACTGTCTTTT.

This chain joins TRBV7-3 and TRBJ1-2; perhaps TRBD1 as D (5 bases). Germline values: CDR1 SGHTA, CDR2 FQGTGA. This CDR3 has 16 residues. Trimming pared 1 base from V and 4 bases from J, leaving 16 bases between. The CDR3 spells CASSLIGAGLSYGYTF. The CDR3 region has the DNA TGTGCCAGCAGCTTAATAGGGGCCGGGCTGAGCTATGGCTACACCTTC.

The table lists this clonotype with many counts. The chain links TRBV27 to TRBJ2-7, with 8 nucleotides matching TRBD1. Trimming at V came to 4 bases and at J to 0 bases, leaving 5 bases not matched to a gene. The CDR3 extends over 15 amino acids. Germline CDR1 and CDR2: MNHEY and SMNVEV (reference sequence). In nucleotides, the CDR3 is TGTGCCAGCAGTTCCGGACAGGGACGCTCCTACGAGCAGTACTTC. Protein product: CASSSGQGRSYEQYF.

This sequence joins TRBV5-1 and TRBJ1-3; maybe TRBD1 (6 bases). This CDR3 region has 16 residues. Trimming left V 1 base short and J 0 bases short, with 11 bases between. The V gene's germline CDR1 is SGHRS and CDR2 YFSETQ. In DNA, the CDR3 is TGCGCCAGCAGCTTGCAGGGGCGGACCTCTGGAAACACCATATATTTT. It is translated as CASSLQGRTSGNTIYF. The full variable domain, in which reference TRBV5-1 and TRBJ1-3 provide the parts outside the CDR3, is KAGVTQTPRYLIKTRGQQVTLSCSPISGHRSVSWYQQTPGQGLQFLFEYFSETQRNKGNFPGRFSGRQFSNSRSEMNVSTLELGDSALYLCASSLQGRTSGNTIYFGEGSWLTVV.

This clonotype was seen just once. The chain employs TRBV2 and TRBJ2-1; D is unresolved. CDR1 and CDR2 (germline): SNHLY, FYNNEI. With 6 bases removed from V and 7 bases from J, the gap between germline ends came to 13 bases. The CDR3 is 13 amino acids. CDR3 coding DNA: TGTGCCAGCAGCAAATCGGAAGGTAATGAGCAGTTCTTC. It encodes CASSKSEGNEQFF.

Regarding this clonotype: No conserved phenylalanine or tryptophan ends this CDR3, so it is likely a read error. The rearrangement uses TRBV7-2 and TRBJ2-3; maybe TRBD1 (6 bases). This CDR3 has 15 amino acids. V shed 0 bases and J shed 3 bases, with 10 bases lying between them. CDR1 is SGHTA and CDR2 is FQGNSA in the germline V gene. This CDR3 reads CASSLAPGVTDTQYS. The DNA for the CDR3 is TGTGCCAGCAGCTTAGCCCCAGGGGTAACAGATACGCAGTATTCT.

The DNA for the CDR3 is TGTGCCAGCAGGGCTGGGACAGGGGGCATTAGCGCTTTCTTT. This translates into CASRAGTGGISAFF. This chain joins TRBV6-1 and TRBJ1-1; 12 nucleotides line up with TRBD1. There are 14 residues in the CDR3. Germline CDR1 reads MNHNS; CDR2 reads SASEGT. V lost 6 bases and J lost 11; bases outside the gene matches: 10.

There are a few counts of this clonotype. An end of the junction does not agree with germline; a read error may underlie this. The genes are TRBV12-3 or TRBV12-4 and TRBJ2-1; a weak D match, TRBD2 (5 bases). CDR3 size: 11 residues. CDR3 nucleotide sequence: TGTGCCAGCGTAAGGACTTTTGAGCAGCTCTTC. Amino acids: CASVRTFEQLF.